This T cell receptor (beta chain) appears in the sequencing data of a study of T cell repertoires in cytomegalovirus infection. TCRdb itself ran the reads through MiXCR, one entry per CDR3 protein. The profile shows 560,000 or so distinct CDR3 sequences, about 15% of them singletons. This clonotype was detected only a few times. Sequencing input: CD8+ T cells from PBMCs. The receptor's source is a human donor in good health (CMV status not recorded). Some clones in this sample may be carry-over from other donors' samples.

CDR3 amino acids: CASSQGRRKSYNEQFF. The DNA for the CDR3 is TGTGCCAGCAGCCAGGGTCGGAGGAAGTCCTACAATGAGCAGTTCTTC. This rearrangement joins TRBV14 to TRBJ2-1, with a weak D call TRBD2 (5 bases). Trimming took 3 bases from V and 1 from J, leaving 13 bases between them. Germline V gene lookup returns CDR1 SGHDN and CDR2 FVKESK. The CDR3 extends over 16 amino acids.